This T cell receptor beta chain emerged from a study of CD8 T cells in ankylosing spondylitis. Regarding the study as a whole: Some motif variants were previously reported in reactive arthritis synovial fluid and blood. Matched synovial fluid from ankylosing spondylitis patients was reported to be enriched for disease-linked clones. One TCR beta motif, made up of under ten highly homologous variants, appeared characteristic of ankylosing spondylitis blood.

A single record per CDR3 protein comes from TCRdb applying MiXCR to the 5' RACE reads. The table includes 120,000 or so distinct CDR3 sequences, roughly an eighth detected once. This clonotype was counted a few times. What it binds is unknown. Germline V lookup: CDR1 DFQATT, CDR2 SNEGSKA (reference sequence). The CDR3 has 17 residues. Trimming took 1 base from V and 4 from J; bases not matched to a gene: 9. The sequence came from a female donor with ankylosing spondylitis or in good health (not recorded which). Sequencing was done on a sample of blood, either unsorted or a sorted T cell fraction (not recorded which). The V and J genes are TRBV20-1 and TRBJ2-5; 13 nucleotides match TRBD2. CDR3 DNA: TGCAGTGCTAGAGTCTCTTCTTGGACTAGCGGGGGAGAGACCCAGTACTTC. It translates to CSARVSSWTSGGETQYF.